This T cell receptor (beta chain) was identified during a study of regulatory T cells in long-lasting Graves disease. Arm-PCR of CDR3 regions and iRepertoire HTBI primers were used to build TCR beta libraries. TCRdb analysed the multiplex PCR reads with MiXCR anew, one entry per CDR3 protein. This sample has fewer than 500,000 distinct CDR3 sequences; around 15% occur once, and the top ten carry approximately 12%. The CDR3 is made up of 17 amino acids. Trimming cost V 1 base and J 4 bases; bases outside gene matches: 10. The germline CDR1 and CDR2 sequences are MDHEN and SYDVKM. Documented time point: newly diagnosed GD, antithyroid drugs for less than 3 months. The TCR library was prepared using RNA isolated from PBMCs. The same sample was also used in a study of T cells in Graves' hyperthyroidism and ophthalmopathy. From that second work: The definition of stable Graves' hyperthyroidism was no ophthalmopathy progression within 18 months. Also found in blood were most expanded thyroid clonotypes above 0.001.

Specimen: peripheral blood mononuclear cells (PBMCs), collected at new diagnosis, from a patient treated with antithyroid drugs. The source of this sequence is a man aged 35 to 55 with Graves disease. The chain employs TRBV28 and TRBJ2-3, with 8 nucleotides matching TRBD2. The CDR3 sequence: CASSLSGGGFRSDTQYF. In nucleotides, the CDR3 is TGTGCCAGCAGTTTATCGGGAGGGGGGTTCAGGTCAGATACGCAGTATTTT.